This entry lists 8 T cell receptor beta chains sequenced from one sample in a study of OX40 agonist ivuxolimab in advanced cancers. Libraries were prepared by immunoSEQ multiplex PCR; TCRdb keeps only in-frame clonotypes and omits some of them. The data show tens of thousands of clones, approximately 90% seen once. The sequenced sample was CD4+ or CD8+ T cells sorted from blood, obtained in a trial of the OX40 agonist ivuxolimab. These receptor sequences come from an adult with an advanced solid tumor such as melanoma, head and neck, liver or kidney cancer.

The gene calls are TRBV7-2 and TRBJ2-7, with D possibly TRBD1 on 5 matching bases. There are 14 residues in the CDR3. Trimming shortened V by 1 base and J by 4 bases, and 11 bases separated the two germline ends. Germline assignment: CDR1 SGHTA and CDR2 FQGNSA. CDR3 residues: CASSLGQTAYEQYF. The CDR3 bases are TGTGCCAGCAGCTTAGGACAGACCGCGTACGAGCAGTACTTC.

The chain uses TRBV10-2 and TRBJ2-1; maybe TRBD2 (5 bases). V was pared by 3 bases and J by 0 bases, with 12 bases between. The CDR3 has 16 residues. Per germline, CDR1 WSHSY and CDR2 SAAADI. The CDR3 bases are TGCGCCAGCAGTGATTTCGACTATAACTCCTACAATGAGCAGTTCTTC. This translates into CASSDFDYNSYNEQFF.

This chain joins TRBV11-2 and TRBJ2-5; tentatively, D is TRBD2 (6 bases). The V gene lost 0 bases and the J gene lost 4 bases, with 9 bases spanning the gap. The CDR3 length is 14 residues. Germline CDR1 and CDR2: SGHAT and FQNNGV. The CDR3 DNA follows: TGTGCCAGCAGCTTAGAGTACGGGGGAGAGACCCAGTACTTC. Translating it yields CASSLEYGGETQYF.

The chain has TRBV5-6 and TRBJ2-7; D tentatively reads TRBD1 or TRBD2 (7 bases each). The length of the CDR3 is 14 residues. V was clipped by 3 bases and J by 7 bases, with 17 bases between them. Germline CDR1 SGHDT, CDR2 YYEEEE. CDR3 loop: CASSWQGGGWEQYF. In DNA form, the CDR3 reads TGTGCCAGCAGCTGGCAGGGGGGGGGCTGGGAGCAGTACTTC.

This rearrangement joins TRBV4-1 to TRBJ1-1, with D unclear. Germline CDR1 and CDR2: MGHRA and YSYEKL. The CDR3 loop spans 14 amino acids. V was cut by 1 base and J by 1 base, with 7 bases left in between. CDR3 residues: CASSQGPANTEAFF. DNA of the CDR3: TGCGCCAGCAGCCAAGGGCCTGCGAACACTGAAGCTTTCTTT.

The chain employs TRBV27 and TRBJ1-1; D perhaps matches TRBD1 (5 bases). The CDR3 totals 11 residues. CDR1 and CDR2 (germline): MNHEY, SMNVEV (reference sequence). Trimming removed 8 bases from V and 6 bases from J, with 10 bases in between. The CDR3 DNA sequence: TGTGCCAGCTCTCAGGGATCTGAAGCTTTCTTT. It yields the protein CASSQGSEAFF.

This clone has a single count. In DNA, the CDR3 is TGTGCCAGCAGTACTATCTCCGGGGAGCTGTTTTTT. Amino acid sequence: CASSTISGELFF. The gene calls are TRBV2 and TRBJ2-2; D unresolved. The CDR3 totals 12 residues. The germline gives CDR1 SNHLY, CDR2 FYNNEI. V was cut by 5 bases and J by 6 bases, with 7 bases left in between.

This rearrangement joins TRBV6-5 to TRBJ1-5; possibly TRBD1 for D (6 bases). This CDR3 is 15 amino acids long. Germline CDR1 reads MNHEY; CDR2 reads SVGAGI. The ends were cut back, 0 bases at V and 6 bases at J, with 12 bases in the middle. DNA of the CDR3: TGTGCCAGCAGTTACTCAGGGGGGGTCGGTCAGCCCCAGCATTTT. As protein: CASSYSGGVGQPQHF.